The 10 T cell receptor beta chains below were found in one sample sequenced in a study of breast tumors, draining lymph nodes, adjacent tissues (dated by TCRdb to the mid-2010s). The axillary draining lymph nodes of breast cancer patients were the source of the lymph node samples. The library was obtained by multiplex PCR. Sequencing used an Illumina HiSeq 2000. The raw public reads went through TCRdb reprocessing: fastp at Q25, MiXCR clone calling, in-frame beta chains kept. Rows with one shared CDR3 protein collapse into an entry with the most common genes and DNA. Recorded for this sample are about 150,000 distinct CDR3 sequences; approximately 29% of them occurred a single time. The top ten clones comprise around 2.3% of the sample. Input material: axillary lymph node tissue. The receptors here all came from a female donor with breast cancer. Some clones in this sample may be carry-over from other donors' samples.

A word on this clonotype: Relative to the germline gene, one junction end is altered; a read error may explain this. The V call is TRBV6-5, the J call TRBJ2-5, with 7 bases fitting TRBD1. The assigned J gene may be wrong: the sequence end matches TRBJ1-1 better. CDR3 length equals 14 residues. CDR1 is MNHEY and CDR2 is SVGAGI in the germline V gene. The CDR3 sequence is CASSHSGQRTEAFF. In DNA form, the CDR3 reads TGTGCCAGCAGTCACTCGGGACAGAGAACTGAAGCTTTCTTT.

This clonotype was counted at least ten times. This chain links TRBV30 with TRBJ1-3; 8 bases align to TRBD1. V lost 3 bases, J lost 1 base, and 2 bases stayed unmatched. There are 14 residues in the CDR3. Germline CDR1 GTSNPN, CDR2 SVGIG (reference sequence). The CDR3 coding sequence is TGTGCCTGGAGCGACAGGGGATCTGGAAACACCATATATTTT. Translated: CAWSDRGSGNTIYF.

This clonotype has a count of ten or more. V gene TRBV5-4 combines with J gene TRBJ1-5, with a tentative D call TRBD1 (5 bases). The CDR3 length is 13 residues. V gave up 4 bases and J gave up 10 bases, with 15 bases separating them. Germline assignment: CDR1 SGHNT and CDR2 YYREEE (reference sequence). CDR3 bases: TGTGCCAGCAGCAAAGACAGAACATCCCCCCAGCATTTT. Amino acids: CASSKDRTSPQHF.

The chain uses TRBV6-1 and TRBJ2-5; 7 bases map to TRBD2. This CDR3 comprises 13 residues. Germline loops: CDR1 MNHNS, CDR2 SASEGT. V dropped 6 bases and J dropped 7; count of bases not matched to a gene: 8. CDR3 region: CASRHGPGGTQYF. For the CDR3, the DNA is TGTGCCAGCAGACACGGGCCGGGAGGGACCCAGTACTTC.

The chain links TRBV2 to TRBJ2-5; D is unresolved. There are 15 residues in the CDR3. Germline-derived CDR1 and CDR2 are SNHLY and FYNNEI. The germline V and J ends were trimmed by 1 base and 5 bases, with 14 bases remaining between them. The CDR3 here is CASSEGEAVDETQYF. The CDR3 DNA is TGTGCCAGCAGTGAAGGCGAGGCAGTAGACGAGACCCAGTACTTC.

The sample holds many counts of this clonotype. This sequence joins TRBV24-1 and TRBJ2-6, with a possible D match to TRBD2 (5 bases). The V gene lost 5 bases and the J gene lost 4 bases, with 17 bases spanning the gap. The CDR3 is 17 residues long. CDR1 KGHDR and CDR2 SFDVKD come from the germline V gene. CDR3 nucleotide sequence: TGTGCCACCAGTGCCCGGATGCCGGGAATCGGGGCCAACGTCCTGACTTTC. Translated, it gives CATSARMPGIGANVLTF.

A word on this clonotype: This may be a read error, as it is one base from a much larger clone. V gene TRBV6-6 combines with J gene TRBJ1-5, with D maybe TRBD1 (5 bases). This CDR3 spans 13 amino acids. With 5 bases removed from V and 10 bases from J, the gap between germline ends came to 15 bases. Germline loops: CDR1 MNHNY, CDR2 SVGAGI (reference sequence). Here the CDR3 reads CASSHPSRDPQHF. DNA for the CDR3: TGTGCCAGCAGTCACCCGTCCCGGGACCCCCAGCATTTT.

This clonotype came up many times. The chain joins TRBV27 to TRBJ2-7; TRBD1 matches 8 bases. Germline CDR1 MNHEY, CDR2 SMNVEV (reference sequence). V dropped 4 bases and J dropped 2; count of bases not matched to a gene: 7. The CDR3 totals 15 residues. The CDR3 region is CASSSRQGPTYEQYV. CDR3 in DNA: TGTGCCAGCAGTTCGCGACAGGGGCCAACCTACGAGCAGTACGTC.

The chain recombines TRBV30 with TRBJ1-1, with TRBD1 matching over 8 bases. The trim removed 3 bases at V and 4 bases at J, leaving 4 bases unmatched. Germline CDR1 reads GTSNPN; CDR2 reads SVGIG (reference sequence). The CDR3 totals 13 residues. The CDR3 nucleotides are TGTGCCTGGAGAAAACAGGGGGGCACTGAAGCTTTCTTT. This sequence encodes CAWRKQGGTEAFF.

In this sample, this clonotype turned up many times. Germline is not matched at one junction end, which may reflect a read error. This chain uses TRBV6-1 with TRBJ1-5; no clear D. The CDR3 is 13 residues long. The germline CDR1 and CDR2 sequences are MNHNS and SASEGT. The CDR3 coding sequence is TGTGCGAGCAAGGTGGATAGCAATCAGCCCCAGCATTTT. Translation: CASKVDSNQPQHF.